This T cell receptor (beta chain) was sequenced during a study of neurological immune-mediated disorders. Study information: Multiple sclerosis patients numbered some 34, with roughly 31 relapsing-remitting and 3 secondary progressive. Broader study findings: Phylogenetic grouping assigned the repertoires of 18 of 34 multiple sclerosis patients to a single related-CDR3 cluster, representing a possible signature.

The sample holds many counts of this clonotype. Its antigen remains unidentified. The output of every sequencing run, over 170 million TCR-beta sequences, came from 15-18 subjects. TCRdb analysed the 5' RACE reads with MiXCR anew, one entry per CDR3 protein. The repertoire includes about 46,000 distinct CDR3 sequences, approximately 3% of them detected once, and more than 13% sits in the top ten. This CDR3 comprises 13 residues. V was clipped by 0 bases and J by 2 bases, with 5 bases between them. Per the germline V gene, CDR1 is SGHRS and CDR2 is YFSETQ. This TCR derives from a woman aged 45-60 years with multiple sclerosis. Sequencing was carried out using PBMCs. This sequence joins TRBV5-1 and TRBJ1-1; D gene unclear. The CDR3 protein is CASSLGDNTEAFF. CDR3 in DNA: TGCGCCAGCAGCTTGGGCGATAACACTGAAGCTTTCTTT.